This is a list of T cell receptor beta chains from one sample in a study of blood T cell repertoires in COVID-19. Clones were sequenced by immunoSEQ multiplex PCR, and TCRdb holds only the in-frame ones, with some missing. In the table there are 290,000 or so clones, approximately 85% of which are singletons. What was sequenced was peripheral blood. These receptors all come from a man aged 50 or older with active or convalescent COVID-19. The CDR3 runs from the conserved cysteine through the conserved F or W. Fields, in order: D gene, V gene, J gene, clone size, CDR3 protein, CDR3 DNA. The D gene is left open where the match is weak. Only some rows state a clone size, as once, few, many or a class for expanded clones.

TRBD2,TRBV4-1,TRBJ2-1,-,CASSPIGRTSVVNEQFF,TGCGCCAGCAGCCCGATTGGGAGGACTAGCGTTGTTAATGAGCAGTTCTTC
TRBD2,TRBV5-4,TRBJ2-1,-,CASSSTGLAGAGGNEQFF,TGTGCCAGCAGCTCGACCGGACTAGCGGGCGCCGGCGGGAATGAGCAGTTCTTC
-,TRBV3-1/TRBV3-2,TRBJ2-3,-,CASSYGSLGATDTQYF,TGTGCCAGCAGCTACGGGTCTTTGGGGGCCACAGATACGCAGTATTTT
-,TRBV6-6,TRBJ1-6,-,CASSHRDGNSPLHF,TGTGCCAGCAGTCACAGGGACGGTAATTCACCCCTCCACTTT
-,TRBV30,TRBJ1-5,-,CAWSPGMNQPQHF,TGTGCCTGGAGCCCAGGGATGAATCAGCCCCAGCATTTT
TRBD2,TRBV7-2,TRBJ2-7,few,CASSLGGAGGYEQYF,TGTGCCAGCAGCTTAGGGGGGGCGGGGGGGTACGAGCAGTACTTC
-,TRBV6-5,TRBJ1-4,-,CASGQGGGGDEKLFF,TGTGCCAGCGGTCAGGGAGGGGGTGGTGATGAAAAACTGTTTTTT
-,TRBV5-4,TRBJ1-2,-,CASRAGPNYGYTF,TGTGCCAGCAGGGCGGGGCCTAACTATGGCTACACCTTC
-,TRBV25-1,TRBJ2-7,-,CASSDAWQGKQYF,TGTGCCAGCAGTGACGCGTGGCAGGGCAAACAGTACTTC
-,TRBV20-1,TRBJ2-1,-,CSAGEVGAQFF,TGCAGTGCTGGGGAGGTGGGAGCGCAGTTCTTC
TRBD1,TRBV18,TRBJ1-1,-,CASSRNRGQGADTEAFF,TGTGCCAGCTCCCGAAATCGGGGACAGGGTGCGGACACTGAAGCTTTCTTT
TRBD1,TRBV6-6,TRBJ1-5,few,CASSYGQGASQPQHF,TGTGCCAGCAGTTACGGACAGGGGGCTAGTCAGCCCCAGCATTTT
TRBD1,TRBV7-9,TRBJ2-3,-,CASSLGQGGTDTQYF,TGTGCCAGCAGCTTAGGACAGGGCGGCACAGATACGCAGTATTTT
-,TRBV7-6,TRBJ1-4,-,CASRGGNEKLFF,TGTGCCAGCAGGGGCGGGAATGAAAAACTGTTTTTT
-,TRBV6-1,TRBJ1-3,once,CASSELAGRNTIYF,TGTGCCAGCAGTGAATTGGCAGGGCGGAACACCATATATTTT
-,TRBV19,TRBJ1-3,-,CASSIMGDIPSGNTIYF,TGTGCCAGTAGTATTATGGGGGACATTCCCTCTGGAAACACCATATATTTT
TRBD1,TRBV5-4,TRBJ2-7,-,CASSLDRGLYEQYF,TGTGCCAGCAGCCTCGACAGGGGGCTCTACGAGCAGTACTTC
TRBD1,TRBV7-9,TRBJ2-7,-,CASSLQGAVYEQYF,TGTGCCAGCAGCTTACAGGGGGCCGTGTACGAGCAGTACTTC
TRBD1,TRBV4-2,TRBJ1-1,-,CASSPYGGGGSNTEAFF,TGTGCCAGCAGCCCATACGGCGGAGGGGGCTCGAACACTGAAGCTTTCTTT
-,TRBV7-9,TRBJ1-4,-,CASSFPRGATNEKLFF,TGTGCCAGCAGCTTTCCCAGGGGTGCGACTAATGAAAAACTGTTTTTT
-,TRBV6-2/TRBV6-3,TRBJ2-4,-,CASSYSRAQKNIQYF,TGTGCCAGCAGTTACTCAAGAGCGCAGAAAAACATTCAGTACTTC
-,TRBV30,TRBJ1-3,-,CAWSVSVVGNTIYF,TGTGCCTGGAGTGTATCGGTAGTTGGAAACACCATATATTTT
-,TRBV30,TRBJ1-5,-,CAWSVSGQPQHF,TGTGCCTGGAGTGTATCCGGTCAGCCCCAGCATTTT
-,TRBV6-6,TRBJ1-3,-,CASRARGGNTIYF,TGTGCCAGCAGAGCCCGGGGGGGAAACACCATATATTTT
TRBD1,TRBV7-8,TRBJ1-2,-,CASSLSSGQGDNYGYTF,TGTGCCAGCAGCCTATCTTCGGGACAGGGGGATAACTATGGCTACACCTTC
TRBD2,TRBV6-5,TRBJ2-7,-,CASSYRGLAGSYEQYF,TGTGCCAGCAGTTACCGGGGACTAGCGGGCTCCTACGAGCAGTACTTC
TRBD1,TRBV7-9,TRBJ1-1,-,CASSLRVRDRETNTEAFF,TGTGCCAGCAGCTTACGGGTAAGGGACAGGGAGACGAACACTGAAGCTTTCTTT
-,TRBV27,TRBJ1-1,-,CASTGGARNTEAFF,TGTGCCAGCACGGGGGGGGCGAGGAACACTGAAGCTTTCTTT
TRBD1,TRBV7-9,TRBJ2-7,few,CASSFLTLGDRSPYEQYF,TGTGCCAGCAGCTTCCTAACCCTAGGGGACAGGAGTCCTTACGAGCAGTACTTC
-,TRBV5-1,TRBJ2-3,-,CASSLAGPYTDTQYF,TGCGCCAGCAGCCTTGCGGGTCCATACACAGATACGCAGTATTTT
-,TRBV4-3,TRBJ2-5,-,CASSQDPLETQYF,TGCGCCAGCAGCCAAGATCCTCTGGAGACCCAGTACTTC
-,TRBV5-4,TRBJ1-3,-,CASSLSTVSGNTIYF,TGTGCCAGCAGCTTGTCAACGGTCTCTGGAAACACCATATATTTT
-,TRBV4-1,TRBJ2-1,-,CASSQAGTYNEQFF,TGCGCCAGCAGCCAAGCCGGGACCTACAATGAGCAGTTCTTC
-,TRBV7-2,TRBJ2-7,-,CASSSPGVYEQYF,TGTGCCAGCAGCTCCCCAGGGGTCTACGAGCAGTACTTC
TRBD2,TRBV11-3,TRBJ2-1,-,CASSPGWISGTGGSYNEQFF,TGTGCCAGCAGCCCGGGATGGATAAGCGGGACTGGTGGGTCCTACAATGAGCAGTTCTTC
TRBD1,TRBV4-2,TRBJ1-1,-,CASSQEGGQGSGGAFF,TGTGCCAGCAGCCAAGAAGGTGGACAGGGGTCTGGCGGAGCTTTCTTT